This T cell receptor beta chain appears in the sequencing data of a study of identical twins. Study-level results: Reduced insertions were recorded for abundant cord blood beta clonotypes, with no such pattern in memory repertoires. Excess low generation probability was seen in twin-shared out-of-frame alpha sequences.

This clonotype showed up many times. What it recognizes is unknown. TCRdb re-called the 5' RACE reads through MiXCR, storing one row per CDR3 protein. The sample has around 250,000 distinct CDR3 sequences, about 8.3% seen once; the top ten hold 3% to 3.5%. The CDR3 is made up of 14 amino acids. V was pared by 0 bases and J by 2 bases, with 6 bases between. Germline V gene lookup returns CDR1 WSHSY and CDR2 SAAADI. Separately, the same data were catalogued under a study of yellow fever vaccine responses in identical twins.

The sequenced material came from CD8+ T cells sorted from blood. This TCR derives from a woman younger than 35 in good health. This chain joins TRBV10-2 and TRBJ2-3; tentative D call: TRBD1 (5 bases). CDR3 amino acids: CASSESGPTDTQYF. CDR3 nucleotide sequence: TGCGCCAGCAGTGAGTCGGGGCCCACAGATACGCAGTATTTT.